Presented here are 15 T cell receptor beta chains from one specimen sequenced in a study of blood T cell repertoires in COVID-19. The repertoire was sequenced with immunoSEQ multiplex PCR; TCRdb's copy has only in-frame clones and lacks some. The sample has fewer than 250,000 clones, around 79% seen once. Sequenced input: peripheral blood. The receptor source for this set is a woman between 45 and 65 years old with acute or convalescent COVID-19.

The V gene is TRBV5-1, the J gene TRBJ1-6, with D perhaps TRBD1 (5 bases). The germline V gene encodes CDR1 SGHRS and CDR2 YFSETQ. This CDR3 region has 15 residues. The germline V and J ends were trimmed by 0 bases and 9 bases, with 13 bases remaining between them. The CDR3 DNA reads as TGCGCCAGCAGCTTGGAAGGGGCATCGGGTTCACCCCTCCACTTT. Protein sequence: CASSLEGASGSPLHF.

This chain links TRBV7-5 with TRBJ1-6. TRBV7-5 is a pseudogene locus. This CDR3 is built from 15 residues. The CDR3 is CARNGRALYNSPLHF. The CDR3 nucleotides are TGTGCCAGAAACGGGCGGGCACTCTATAATTCACCCCTCCACTTT.

The chain uses TRBV11-2 and TRBJ1-1, with TRBD1 matching over 7 bases. There are 13 residues in the CDR3. J gave up 7 bases and V 3 bases, and 5 bases lay outside the gene matches. Germline-derived CDR1 and CDR2 are SGHAT and FQNNGV. The CDR3 is CASSLAGGFEAFF. The CDR3 DNA is TGTGCCAGCAGCTTGGCAGGGGGATTTGAAGCTTTCTTT.

This clone was counted a few times. CDR3 in DNA: TGCAGCTTCTCTCAAAGCCGGGACAGGGGTTATGGCTACACCTTC. Its protein product is CSFSQSRDRGYGYTF. This sequence joins TRBV29-1 and TRBJ1-2; 10 bases agree with TRBD1. V was clipped by 8 bases and J by 5 bases; unmatched bases: 14. Germline CDR1 is SQVTM and CDR2 is ANQGSEA. The CDR3 length is 15 residues.

The chain joins TRBV10-2 to TRBJ1-1, with 7 bases aligning to TRBD1. Germline V gene sequence: CDR1 WSHSY, CDR2 SAAADI. With V trimmed by 6 bases and J by 8 bases, 15 bases remained unmatched. The length of the CDR3 is 15 residues. The CDR3 coding sequence is TGCGCCAGCAGCAACCCACACAGGGGCCTCAGCGAAGCTTTCTTT. Its translation: CASSNPHRGLSEAFF.

The chain joins TRBV19 to TRBJ2-4; 7 bases line up with TRBD1. J was trimmed by 0 bases and V by 3 bases; bases with no gene match: 8. The CDR3 covers 17 residues. Per germline, CDR1 LNHDA and CDR2 SQIVND (reference sequence). CDR3 DNA: TGTGCCAGTAGTATCGGGACAGATAGTGTAGCCAAAAACATTCAGTACTTC. Encoded protein: CASSIGTDSVAKNIQYF.

CDR3 residues: CASSQRRDSPRSGYTF. CDR3 bases: TGTGCCAGCAGCCAGAGAAGGGACAGTCCTAGATCTGGCTACACCTTC. The rearrangement uses TRBV14 and TRBJ1-2, with 7 bases lining up with TRBD1. This CDR3 is built from 16 residues. Trimming took 3 bases from V and 7 from J; bases not matched to a gene: 14. Germline V CDR1 and CDR2: SGHDN, FVKESK.

This clone was picked up a small number of times. This sequence joins TRBV12-3 or TRBV12-4 and TRBJ2-7, with TRBD1 as a possible D gene (5 bases). V lost 5 bases to trimming and J lost 2 bases, with 10 bases between them. The CDR3 sequence is 13 residues long. The CDR3 coding sequence is TGTGCCAGCAGTGCCCAGGGTACCTACGAGCAGTACTTC. This codes for CASSAQGTYEQYF.

The chain couples TRBV28 to TRBJ2-3; 8 positions match TRBD2. Trimming removed 3 bases from V and 4 bases from J; junction bases left unmatched: 6. The CDR3 is made up of 15 amino acids. CDR1 is MDHEN and CDR2 is SYDVKM in the germline V gene. The CDR3 DNA sequence: TGTGCCAGCAGTTTTAGGGCTAGCGGGTCAGATACGCAGTATTTT. This encodes CASSFRASGSDTQYF.

This chain connects TRBV6-1 to TRBJ1-4, with D possibly being TRBD1 (6 bases). The CDR3 is 14 amino acids. Germline V gene lookup returns CDR1 MNHNS and CDR2 SASEGT. V was pared by 1 base and J by 4 bases, with 7 bases between. CDR3 nucleotides: TGTGCCAGCAGTGAAGGGACAGATAATGAAAAACTGTTTTTT. It codes for CASSEGTDNEKLFF.

The V and J genes are TRBV19 and TRBJ1-5, with 7 bases that match TRBD1. The CDR3 extends over 16 amino acids. CDR1 is LNHDA and CDR2 is SQIVND in the germline V gene (reference sequence). Unmatched junction bases numbered 12, after V lost 8 bases and J lost 2 bases. The CDR3 sequence: CASRSGGGGGNQPQHF. CDR3 nucleotides: TGTGCCAGTCGGTCGGGAGGGGGCGGTGGCAATCAGCCCCAGCATTTT.

V is TRBV2 and J is TRBJ1-4, with D perhaps TRBD1 (5 bases). Per the germline V gene, CDR1 is SNHLY and CDR2 is FYNNEI. CDR3 length: 16 amino acids. Deletions cut 2 bases from V and 1 base from J, with 11 bases between. The CDR3, as DNA: TGTGCCAGCAGTGAACGGGGGGTCGGAACTAATGAAAAACTGTTTTTT. Protein sequence: CASSERGVGTNEKLFF.

The chain couples TRBV24-1 to TRBJ2-6; a possible D gene is TRBD2 (6 bases). This CDR3 contains 19 residues. Germline V gene sequence: CDR1 KGHDR, CDR2 SFDVKD. The germline V and J ends were trimmed by 5 bases and 0 bases, with 19 bases remaining between them. In DNA form, the CDR3 reads TGTGCCACCAGTGGAACCTATAGCGGAACCCCCTCTGGGGCCAACGTCCTGACTTTC. Encoded protein: CATSGTYSGTPSGANVLTF.

The V call is TRBV14, the J call TRBJ2-3; 9 bases are a match to TRBD2. The CDR3 extends over 18 amino acids. V dropped 5 bases and J dropped 1; count of bases not matched to a gene: 13. Germline V lookup: CDR1 SGHDN, CDR2 FVKESK. CDR3: CASSSGLAVVRGTDTQYF. The CDR3 nucleotides are TGTGCCAGCAGCTCGGGACTAGCCGTCGTCCGTGGCACAGATACGCAGTATTTT.

This chain links TRBV5-1 with TRBJ2-3; maybe TRBD2 (5 bases). CDR1 SGHRS and CDR2 YFSETQ come from the germline V gene. The CDR3 totals 14 residues. Trimming pared 4 bases from V and 1 base from J, leaving 10 bases between. As DNA, the CDR3 is TGCGCCAGCAGCCGGTATAGCGGCACAGATACGCAGTATTTT. Its translation: CASSRYSGTDTQYF.